The table lists the clone carrying this T cell receptor (beta chain) with a few counts. Its matching antigen is unknown. Expressed TCRB transcripts were sequenced because the entire RNA isolate underwent reverse transcription. It was found that naive, central memory and regulatory T cell samples averaged around 3.5 million reads. Repertoires were generated with immunoSEQ multiplex PCR, while TCRdb's copy carries only in-frame clones and drops some. The profile shows some 140,000 clones, 9% of them singletons. The germline gives CDR1 MDHEN, CDR2 SYDVKM. This CDR3 has 17 residues. With V trimmed by 6 bases and J by 0 bases, 10 bases remained unmatched. The sample comes from a study of beta chain features in type 1 diabetes. Study-wide background: Comparable age, gender and cell yields were observed in patients relative to healthy donors.

Study-level points and caveats: The study found moderately but significantly shorter TCRB CDR3s in all four CD4+ subsets of Type 1 diabetes patients.

The chain has TRBV28 and TRBJ1-5; 8 nucleotides line up with TRBD1. The source material was central memory CD4+ T cells from blood. This clonotype was sampled from a man aged 25-40 years with type 1 diabetes. The CDR3 sequence: CASSLGQGGYSNQPQHF. In nucleotides, the CDR3 is TGTGCCAGCAGCTTAGGACAGGGAGGATATAGCAATCAGCCCCAGCATTTT. Full variable domain (missing parts from reference TRBV28 and TRBJ1-5): DVKVTQSSRYLVKRTGEKVFLECVQDMDHENMFWYRQDPGLGLRLIYFSYDVKMKEKGDIPEGYSVSREKKERFSLILESASTNQTSMYLCASSLGQGGYSNQPQHFGDGTRLSIL.